The TCR beta chain described here comes from a study of blood T cell repertoires in COVID-19. V lost 0 bases and J lost 11, with 15 bases in between. This CDR3 is 15 amino acids long. Per germline, CDR1 SGHTS and CDR2 YDEGEE. In the source study's methods: Reference gene primers were amplified, and this amplification served to estimate nucleated cell counts. The table came from immunoSEQ multiplex PCR; TCRdb's copy has only in-frame clones and leaves some out. The V and J calls and the clone size are those of that table, but D and trimming were determined from the DNA. The sample has 35,000 to 50,000 clones, 80% to 90% seen once.

The chain joins TRBV5-8 to TRBJ1-6, with a tentative D call TRBD1 (6 bases). The sequence was obtained from a man aged 70-80 years with active COVID-19. The material sequenced was peripheral blood. CDR3 DNA sequence: TGTGCCAGCAGCTTGGATGGCAGGGGATCGGCACCCCTCCACTTT. Amino acids: CASSLDGRGSAPLHF. Full variable domain (rest looked up from reference TRBV5-8 and TRBJ1-6): EAGVTQSPTHLIKTRGQQATLRCSPISGHTSVYWYQQALGLGLQFLLWYDEGEERNRGNFPPRFSGRQFPNYSSELNVNALELEDSALYLCASSLDGRGSAPLHFGNGTRLTVT.